Presented here are 21 T cell receptor beta chains from one specimen sequenced in a study of vaccination and CD4 T cells after COVID-19. The Oncomine TCR Beta short-read assay was applied to DNA of cultured CD4+ T cells. TCRdb re-called the PCR reads through MiXCR, storing one row per CDR3 protein. The sample lists 3,500 to 5,000 distinct CDR3 sequences; 21% were seen once. Treatment indicated: approximately 10-day PBMC culture with coronavirus spike peptide pools or control peptides (ViraFEST assay). These TCRs' antigens remain unknown. Material for sequencing was CD4+ T cells from blood, cultured in vitro. The receptors derive from a human donor who had recovered from COVID-19.

This sequence joins TRBV7-3 and TRBJ2-3; no reliable D call. V was cut by 3 bases and J by 7 bases, with 8 bases left in between. The CDR3 covers 12 residues. Germline assignment: CDR1 SGHTA and CDR2 FQGTGA. CDR3 sequence: CASSLDRNTQYF. The CDR3 DNA sequence: TGTGCCAGCAGCTTGGATCGAAATACGCAGTATTTT.

The chain combines TRBV12-3 or TRBV12-4 with TRBJ1-2, with TRBD1 matching 11 bases. With V trimmed by 6 bases and J by 7 bases, 4 bases remained unmatched. This CDR3 has 13 residues. The CDR3 loop is CASRGTGGTGYTF. CDR3 DNA: TGTGCCAGCAGGGGGACAGGGGGGACTGGCTACACCTTC.

The table lists this clonotype with a few counts. This chain connects TRBV30 to TRBJ2-3; D gene unclear. V shed 0 bases and J shed 3 bases, with 7 bases lying between them. The CDR3 is 13 amino acids. Germline CDR1 reads GTSNPN; CDR2 reads SVGIG (reference sequence). The CDR3: CAWSVRSTDTQYF. The CDR3 coding sequence is TGTGCCTGGAGTGTTAGGTCTACAGATACGCAGTATTTT.

By sample fraction, this clonotype is medium-sized (0.01 to 0.1%). The rearrangement uses TRBV25-1 and TRBJ2-3, with D unclear. CDR1 is MGHDK and CDR2 is SYGVNS in the germline V gene. The V end lost 6 bases, the J end lost 1 base, and 5 bases lay between the germline ends. The CDR3 is 12 residues long. CDR3 coding DNA: TGTGCCAGCAGGGCAGGCACAGATACGCAGTATTTT. It translates to CASRAGTDTQYF.

The genes are TRBV5-5 and TRBJ2-1, with D unresolved. The CDR3 runs 12 residues. The V and J ends lost 0 bases and 9 bases respectively, with 7 bases between them. The germline V gene encodes CDR1 SGHKS and CDR2 YYEKEE (reference sequence). The CDR3 DNA is TGTGCCAGCAGCTTGGGGCCAGTTGAGCAGTTCTTC. It yields the protein CASSLGPVEQFF.

The CDR3 region has the DNA TGTGCCTGGAGTGGGGAGCGGGGGCCTTACTCTGGGGCCAACGTCCTGACTTTC. It specifies CAWSGERGPYSGANVLTF. This sequence joins TRBV30 and TRBJ2-6, with TRBD2 matching over 8 bases. This CDR3 region has 18 residues. Germline V gives CDR1 GTSNPN, CDR2 SVGIG (reference sequence). The V segment lost 1 base and the J segment 0 bases; nucleotides outside the gene matches: 8.

This clonotype was recorded a few times. The CDR3 is CATAWEGADTQYF. Here the CDR3 DNA reads TGTGCCACCGCTTGGGAAGGGGCAGATACGCAGTATTTT. The chain recombines TRBV2 with TRBJ2-3; D may be TRBD1 (5 bases). Trimming took 10 bases from V and 4 from J, leaving 15 bases between them. Per germline, CDR1 SNHLY and CDR2 FYNNEI. The CDR3 extends over 13 amino acids. Drawing the rest from reference TRBV2 and TRBJ2-3, the complete variable domain is EPEVTQTPSHQVTQMGQEVILRCVPISNHLYFYWYRQILGQKVEFLVSFYNNEISEKSEIFDDQFSVERPDGSNFTLKIRSTKLEDSAMYFCATAWEGADTQYFGPGTRLTVL.

This clonotype is medium-sized (0.01 to 0.1%) by share. The chain carries TRBV20-1 and TRBJ1-1, with D possibly TRBD1 on 6 matching bases. V lost 7 bases and J 0 bases, leaving 12 bases between the germline ends. The germline CDR1 and CDR2 sequences are DFQATT and SNEGSKA (reference sequence). The CDR3 spans 13 residues. CDR3 protein: CSGQGHMNTEAFF. The DNA of the CDR3 is TGCAGTGGTCAGGGACACATGAACACTGAAGCTTTCTTT.

This clonotype was counted between two and nine times. J is TRBJ1-4 and V is TRBV20-1; TRBD1 might be the D (6 bases). The germline gives CDR1 DFQATT, CDR2 SNEGSKA (reference sequence). The CDR3 contains 15 residues. Deletions cut 2 bases from V and 8 bases from J, with 18 bases between. This CDR3 is CSARRRGAPGEKLFF. The CDR3, as DNA: TGCAGTGCTAGACGCAGGGGAGCCCCAGGGGAAAAACTGTTTTTT.

The CDR3 nucleotides read TGTGCCAGCAGCGCACAGGACTCCTACGAGCAGTACTTC. This codes for CASSAQDSYEQYF. V is TRBV27 and J is TRBJ2-7; a possible D gene is TRBD1 (5 bases). Germline V gene lookup returns CDR1 MNHEY and CDR2 SMNVEV (reference sequence). Trimming took off 6 bases at V and 0 bases at J, with 9 bases between the two ends. The CDR3 is 13 residues long.

This clonotype came up a few times. This chain uses TRBV10-1 with TRBJ2-3; D may be TRBD2 (5 bases). Germline loops: CDR1 WNHNN, CDR2 SYGVQD (reference sequence). CDR3 length: 14 residues. V gave up 2 bases and J gave up 3 bases, with 9 bases separating them. The CDR3 nucleotides are TGCGCCAGCAGTGAGGGGGAGTGGACAGATACGCAGTATTTT. The encoded protein is CASSEGEWTDTQYF.

In DNA form, the CDR3 reads TGTGCCAGCAGCTCGGCGCCCTACGAGCAGTACTTC. Translated, it gives CASSSAPYEQYF. The chain links TRBV11-3 to TRBJ2-7; D ambiguous. The germline V gene has CDR1 SGHNT and CDR2 YENEEA. Trimming took 4 bases from V and 2 from J, leaving 6 bases between them. The CDR3 contains 12 residues.

By frequency in the sample, this clonotype is medium-sized (0.01 to 0.1%). J is TRBJ1-5 and V is TRBV19; D not certain. The CDR3 totals 12 residues. Germline V gene data show CDR1 as LNHDA and CDR2 as SQIVND (reference sequence). V was shortened by 5 bases and J by 4 bases, with 6 bases between the two germline ends. The DNA of the CDR3 is TGTGCCAGTAGTTTCCGTAATCAGCCCCAGCATTTT. It translates to CASSFRNQPQHF.

This clonotype has only a few counts. The CDR3 reads CASSVGGGRGPKGEQYF. The CDR3 DNA sequence: TGTGCCAGCAGCGTAGGCGGTGGGCGGGGGCCGAAGGGCGAGCAGTACTTC. The chain employs TRBV9 and TRBJ2-7; tentatively, D is TRBD2 (7 bases). Trimming took off 0 bases at V and 6 bases at J, with 22 bases between the two ends. Germline CDR1 and CDR2: SGDLS and YYNGEE. This CDR3 is 17 amino acids long.

The chain links TRBV3-1 to TRBJ2-1; 9 positions agree with TRBD2. Germline lookup yields CDR1 LGHDT and CDR2 YNNKEL (reference sequence). The CDR3 is made up of 16 amino acids. V was pared by 6 bases and J by 5 bases, with 11 bases of the junction left unmatched. CDR3 amino acids: CASSPLAGGPNNEQFF. For the CDR3, the DNA is TGTGCCAGCAGTCCTTTGGCGGGGGGGCCAAACAATGAGCAGTTCTTC.

The chain links TRBV2 to TRBJ1-2, with D unresolved. The germline V gene encodes CDR1 SNHLY and CDR2 FYNNEI. Trimming pared 6 bases from V and 7 bases from J, leaving 18 bases between. This CDR3 has 14 residues. CDR3 residues: CASSLGPGMGGYTF. The DNA of the CDR3 is TGTGCCAGCAGCCTAGGCCCGGGGATGGGTGGCTACACCTTC.

This clonotype is medium-sized. The chain couples TRBV6-1 to TRBJ1-1; D may be TRBD1 (5 bases). The ends were cut back, 6 bases at V and 5 bases at J, with 13 bases in the middle. There are 13 residues in the CDR3. Germline lookup yields CDR1 MNHNS and CDR2 SASEGT. The CDR3 protein is CASRQGIFTEAFF. In DNA form, the CDR3 reads TGTGCCAGCAGGCAGGGTATTTTTACTGAAGCTTTCTTT.

This clonotype has a handful of counts. V and J are TRBV20-1 and TRBJ1-4, with D unresolved. Germline CDR1 DFQATT, CDR2 SNEGSKA (reference sequence). The CDR3 contains 16 residues. V lost 3 bases and J lost 2, with 16 bases in between. The CDR3 DNA reads as TGCAGTGCTAGTCCAGGAAATAGTCGGACTAATGAAAAACTGTTTTTT. Translating it yields CSASPGNSRTNEKLFF.

J is TRBJ2-2 and V is TRBV7-3; 10 positions agree with TRBD2. The CDR3 has 16 residues. After removal of 5 bases from V and 5 bases from J, the junction contained 8 bases not matched to a gene. Germline V gives CDR1 SGHTA, CDR2 FQGTGA. CDR3 DNA: TGTGCCAGCAGCCAGGGACTAGCGCTGGCTACCGGGGAGCTGTTTTTT. Translating it yields CASSQGLALATGELFF.

This clonotype was counted a few times. This rearrangement joins TRBV9 to TRBJ1-6, with D maybe TRBD1 (5 bases). Trimming took 4 bases from V and 5 from J, leaving 13 bases between them. The CDR3 covers 15 residues. Germline assignment: CDR1 SGDLS and CDR2 YYNGEE. DNA for the CDR3: TGTGCCAGCAGCCCCCGGGTAGGGGATAATTCACCCCTCCACTTT. Translation: CASSPRVGDNSPLHF.

The rearrangement uses TRBV6-4 and TRBJ2-2, with D perhaps matching TRBD1 (6 bases). Per germline, CDR1 MRHNA and CDR2 SNTAGT. The V gene lost 6 bases and the J gene lost 5 bases, with 13 bases spanning the gap. The CDR3 extends over 14 amino acids. The CDR3 coding sequence is TGTGCCAGCAGCGGGACACCGGGGACCGGGGAGCTGTTTTTT. This gives the protein CASSGTPGTGELFF.